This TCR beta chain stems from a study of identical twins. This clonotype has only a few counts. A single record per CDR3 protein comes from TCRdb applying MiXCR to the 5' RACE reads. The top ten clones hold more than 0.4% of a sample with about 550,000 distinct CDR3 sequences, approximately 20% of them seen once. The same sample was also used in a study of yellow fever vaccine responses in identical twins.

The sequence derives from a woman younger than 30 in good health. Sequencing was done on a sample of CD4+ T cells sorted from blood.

Here the CDR3 DNA reads TGCGCCAGCAGTTCACAAGGACAGGGGGATGGCTACACCTTC. Its protein is CASSSQGQGDGYTF. V is TRBV5-1 and J is TRBJ1-2, with TRBD1 matching 10 bases. CDR1 SGHRS and CDR2 YFSETQ come from the germline V gene. The V and J ends lost 5 bases and 6 bases, in that order; junction bases with no gene match: 7. CDR3 length equals 14 residues. The variable domain in full, completed from reference TRBV5-1 and TRBJ1-2, reads KAGVTQTPRYLIKTRGQQVTLSCSPISGHRSVSWYQQTPGQGLQFLFEYFSETQRNKGNFPGRFSGRQFSNSRSEMNVSTLELGDSALYLCASSSQGQGDGYTFGSGTRLTVV.